This is a list of T cell receptor beta chains from one sample in a study of blood T cell repertoires in COVID-19. Profiled with immunoSEQ multiplex PCR; TCRdb holds only in-frame clones, not every one. The table has about 210,000 clones, roughly 90% seen once. Sequenced: PBMCs or T cells enriched from blood (not recorded which). These receptors all come from a young man with acute COVID-19. CDR3s include the opening cysteine and the closing phenylalanine or tryptophan. D genes are given only for firm matches. Size is stated for part of the rows, as once, few or many counts, or as a class when the clone is expanded.

TRBV7-2	15	TRBJ2-3	.	.	CASSLRRAWTDTQYF	TGTGCCAGCAGCTTAAGGAGGGCCTGGACAGATACGCAGTATTTT
TRBV7-6	20	TRBJ2-7	TRBD1	.	CASSLAPDRGPIGYYYEQYF	TGTGCCAGCAGCTTAGCCCCGGACAGGGGCCCAATTGGCTACTACTACGAGCAGTACTTC
TRBV29-1	16	TRBJ2-5	TRBD1	.	CSVETGGGGSQETQYF	TGCAGCGTTGAAACAGGGGGAGGTGGTTCACAAGAGACCCAGTACTTC
TRBV11-2	12	TRBJ1-1	.	.	CASSIVNTEAFF	TGTGCCAGCAGTATAGTGAACACTGAAGCTTTCTTT
TRBV27	16	TRBJ1-2	.	.	CASSFSGNSNIYGYTF	TGTGCCAGCAGTTTCAGTGGCAACAGTAATATCTATGGCTACACCTTC
TRBV5-4	13	TRBJ1-2	.	once	CASSSTGSYGYTF	TGTGCCAGCAGCTCCACAGGGAGTTATGGCTACACCTTC
TRBV19	14	TRBJ1-2	.	.	CASSMFETDYGYTF	TGTGCCAGTAGTATGTTCGAGACAGATTATGGCTACACCTTC
TRBV6-5	15	TRBJ2-1	.	.	CASSPEGPGRNEQFF	TGTGCCAGCAGCCCAGAGGGCCCAGGTAGGAATGAGCAGTTCTTC
TRBV30	14	TRBJ2-7	.	.	CAWSGGSVSYEQYF	TGTGCCTGGAGTGGCGGTTCAGTCTCCTACGAGCAGTACTTC
TRBV6-5	14	TRBJ2-7	TRBD2	once	CASSFGREDHEQYF	TGTGCCAGCAGTTTCGGGCGGGAGGACCACGAGCAGTACTTC
TRBV19	14	TRBJ2-3	TRBD1	.	CASSSGTDTDTQYF	TGTGCCAGTAGCTCCGGGACAGACACAGATACGCAGTATTTT
TRBV4-1	15	TRBJ1-1	.	few	CASSQVGGLNTEAFF	TGCGCCAGCAGCCAAGTGGGGGGATTGAACACTGAAGCTTTCTTT
TRBV5-1	16	TRBJ2-5	TRBD1	few	CASSSTQYRGSETQYF	TGCGCCAGCAGCAGCACACAATACAGGGGGTCGGAGACCCAGTACTTC
TRBV6-5	15	TRBJ1-1	TRBD1	.	CASSFRDRGNTEAFF	TGTGCCAGCAGTTTCCGGGACAGGGGGAACACTGAAGCTTTCTTT
TRBV28	15	TRBJ2-7	TRBD1	.	CASRIQGAAYYEQYF	TGTGCCAGCAGAATACAGGGGGCCGCATACTACGAGCAGTACTTC
TRBV7-9	16	TRBJ1-1	TRBD1	.	CASSLPGTGGGTEAFF	TGTGCCAGCAGCTTACCCGGGACAGGGGGAGGTACTGAAGCTTTCTTT
TRBV13	17	TRBJ2-1	TRBD1	.	CASSLQQIGTGGNEQFF	TGTGCCAGCAGCTTACAACAAATTGGGACAGGGGGTAATGAGCAGTTCTTC
TRBV6-2/TRBV6-3	16	TRBJ1-2	TRBD1	.	CASSYGTGTGENGYTF	TGTGCCAGCAGTTACGGAACCGGGACAGGGGAAAATGGCTACACCTTC
TRBV5-4	13	TRBJ2-1	.	once	CASSVDIYNEQFF	TGTGCCAGCAGCGTAGACATCTACAATGAGCAGTTCTTC
TRBV19	14	TRBJ2-1	.	.	CASSILSGGSEQFF	TGTGCCAGTAGTATTTTAAGTGGGGGGTCGGAGCAGTTCTTC
TRBV7-3	15	TRBJ2-1	TRBD1	.	CASSLRDRGGYEQFF	TGTGCCAGCAGCTTAAGGGACAGGGGTGGGTATGAGCAGTTCTTC
TRBV28	13	TRBJ2-7	.	.	CASSLGQGYEQYF	TGTGCCAGCAGTTTGGGTCAGGGGTACGAGCAGTACTTC
TRBV7-2	19	TRBJ2-6	.	.	CASSLVSGRLFNGANVLTF	TGTGCCAGCAGCTTAGTTTCCGGCAGGCTGTTCAATGGGGCCAACGTCCTGACTTTC
TRBV3-1/TRBV3-2	15	TRBJ1-2	.	.	CASSQAAGRGDGYTF	TGTGCCAGCAGCCAAGCAGCGGGACGCGGCGATGGCTACACCTTC
TRBV7-3	15	TRBJ2-7	TRBD2	.	CASRSRGLATHEQYF	TGTGCCAGCAGGTCGCGTGGACTAGCTACCCACGAGCAGTACTTC
TRBV28	16	TRBJ2-4	TRBD2	.	CASSFGSSGTKNIQYF	TGTGCCAGCAGTTTCGGGTCTAGCGGAACCAAAAACATTCAGTACTTC
TRBV28	14	TRBJ2-7	.	.	CASSLAPGVYEQYF	TGTGCCAGCAGTTTGGCCCCAGGGGTCTACGAGCAGTACTTC
TRBV7-6	16	TRBJ1-3	TRBD1	.	CASSGRDRGPGNTIYF	TGTGCCAGCAGCGGCCGGGACAGGGGGCCCGGAAACACCATATATTTT
TRBV12-3/TRBV12-4	12	TRBJ1-5	TRBD1	.	CASTQGDQPQHF	TGTGCCAGCACACAGGGGGACCAGCCCCAGCATTTT
TRBV6-1	15	TRBJ1-2	.	once	CASSEAGDATYGYTF	TGTGCCAGCAGTGAAGCAGGGGATGCGACCTATGGCTACACCTTC
TRBV28	16	TRBJ2-6	TRBD1	.	CASSPGGASGANVLTF	TGTGCCAGCAGTCCAGGGGGCGCGTCAGGGGCCAACGTCCTGACTTTC
TRBV11-2	13	TRBJ2-7	.	.	CASTAQVLDEQYF	TGTGCCAGCACCGCGCAGGTCCTCGACGAGCAGTACTTC
TRBV29-1	14	TRBJ2-7	.	.	CSARGIGSSYEQYF	TGCAGCGCCCGGGGGATAGGGAGCTCCTACGAGCAGTACTTC
TRBV10-3	16	TRBJ1-1	.	.	CAISESLPTGRTEAFF	TGTGCCATCAGTGAGTCGTTACCAACGGGTAGGACTGAAGCTTTCTTT
TRBV29-1	12	TRBJ1-1	TRBD1	once	CSARTGSTEAFF	TGCAGCGCGCGGACAGGGTCCACTGAAGCTTTCTTT
TRBV14	14	TRBJ2-7	.	.	CASSQGNSHREQYF	TGTGCCAGCAGCCAAGGAAATAGTCACCGCGAGCAGTACTTC
TRBV5-1	15	TRBJ1-1	TRBD1	.	CASSSTGTGGTEAFF	TGCGCCAGCAGCTCCACCGGGACAGGGGGCACTGAAGCTTTCTTT
TRBV6-5	13	TRBJ2-1	.	.	CASSLTAGKEQFF	TGTGCCAGCAGTTTAACTGCAGGGAAGGAGCAGTTCTTC
TRBV27	18	TRBJ2-7	.	once	CASSPRKAGQTWRGEQYF	TGTGCCAGCAGTCCTAGAAAGGCGGGACAGACCTGGCGGGGCGAGCAGTACTTC
TRBV5-6	12	TRBJ2-7	.	.	CASSLSDIEQYF	TGTGCCAGCAGCTTGAGTGACATCGAGCAGTACTTC
TRBV28	16	TRBJ2-7	TRBD1	.	CASSLGGGGTGYEQYF	TGTGCCAGCAGTTTAGGGGGCGGAGGGACAGGCTACGAGCAGTACTTC
TRBV7-9	13	TRBJ2-2	.	.	CASSPQGTGELFF	TGTGCCAGCAGCCCTCAGGGCACCGGGGAGCTGTTTTTT
TRBV2	15	TRBJ1-6	.	once	CAIPVGGSYNSPLHF	TGTGCCATCCCCGTGGGGGGCTCCTATAATTCACCCCTCCACTTT
TRBV4-3	14	TRBJ1-2	TRBD1	.	CASSPGTGRYGYTF	TGCGCCAGCAGCCCAGGGACAGGCCGCTATGGCTACACCTTC